This T cell receptor (beta chain) was obtained from a study of blood T cell repertoires in COVID-19. Across the study: The United States, Italy and Spain were the sources of the acute and convalescent COVID-19 samples.

Data came from immunoSEQ multiplex PCR; TCRdb stores just in-frame clones and leaves some out. This sample has about 150,000 clones, with about 85% found just once. Germline CDR1 SGHNT, CDR2 YENEEA. The CDR3 is 13 amino acids. The V end lost 4 bases, the J end lost 0 bases, and 6 bases lay between the germline ends. The TCR was taken from a woman in her sixties or seventies with active or convalescent COVID-19. The chain couples TRBV11-3 to TRBJ1-1; D remains ambiguous. The sequenced material came from peripheral blood. The CDR3, as DNA: TGTGCCAGCAGCTCAAACATGAACACTGAAGCTTTCTTT. This encodes CASSSNMNTEAFF.